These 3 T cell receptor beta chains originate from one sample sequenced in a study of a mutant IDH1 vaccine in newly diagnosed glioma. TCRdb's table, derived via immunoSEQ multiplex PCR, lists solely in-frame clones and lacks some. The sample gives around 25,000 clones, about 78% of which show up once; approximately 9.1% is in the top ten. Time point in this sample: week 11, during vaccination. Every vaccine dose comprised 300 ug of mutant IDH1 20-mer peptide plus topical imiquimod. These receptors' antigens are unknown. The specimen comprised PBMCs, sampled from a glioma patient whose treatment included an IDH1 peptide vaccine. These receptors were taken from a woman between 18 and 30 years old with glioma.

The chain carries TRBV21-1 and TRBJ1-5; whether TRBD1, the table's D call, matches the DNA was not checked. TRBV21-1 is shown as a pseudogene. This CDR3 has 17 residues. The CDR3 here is CASSKALQKASNQPQHF. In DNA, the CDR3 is TGTGCCAGCAGCAAAGCTCTACAGAAGGCTAGCAATCAGCCCCAGCATTTT.

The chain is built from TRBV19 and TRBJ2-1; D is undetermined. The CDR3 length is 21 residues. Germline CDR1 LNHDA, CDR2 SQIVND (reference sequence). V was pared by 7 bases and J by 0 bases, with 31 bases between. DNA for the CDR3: TGTGCCAGTAAGGTCCGGCACCCCCCTGTCGAAGGCCTGAGCTCCTACAATGAGCAGTTCTTC. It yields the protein CASKVRHPPVEGLSSYNEQFF.

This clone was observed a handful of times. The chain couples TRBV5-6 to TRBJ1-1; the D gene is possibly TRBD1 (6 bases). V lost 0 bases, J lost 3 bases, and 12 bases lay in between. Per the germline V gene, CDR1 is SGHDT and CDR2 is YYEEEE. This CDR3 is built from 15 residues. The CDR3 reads CASSLEGGFYTEAFF. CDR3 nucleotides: TGTGCCAGCAGCTTGGAGGGGGGGTTTTACACTGAAGCTTTCTTT.